What follows are 7 T cell receptor beta chains derived from one specimen sequenced in a study of graft-versus-host responses after intestinal transplantation. Co-plated with roughly 200,000 CFSE-labeled responder cells were roughly 200,000 irradiated, violet-dye-labeled stimulator cells. Sequenced by immunoSEQ multiplex PCR; TCRdb stores in-frame clones only, minus some. This sample has 10,000 to 15,000 clones; around 30% occur once, and the top ten carry more than 2.5%. The sequencing used alloreactive CD8+ T cells from a mixed lymphocyte reaction culture, collected before intestinal transplant. Subset here: CFSE-low proliferating T cells sorted from roughly six-day pre-transplant mixed lymphocyte reaction (GvH or HvG direction). The receptors stem from a human patient who received an intestinal transplant.

The CDR3 loop reads CVRATGGDTLIRPIQETQYF. DNA for the CDR3: TGTGTCAGAGCAACAGGGGGAGATACACTCATCCGTCCCATCCAAGAGACCCAGTACTTC. The V and J genes are TRBV7-5 and TRBJ2-5; the table's D call of TRBD1 was not tested on the DNA. TRBV7-5 is a pseudogene. This CDR3 spans 20 amino acids.

The chain carries TRBV4-1 and TRBJ2-7; D not resolved. In germline, CDR1 is MGHRA, CDR2 YSYEKL. The V end lost 2 bases, the J end lost 2 bases, and 16 bases lay between the germline ends. CDR3 length equals 16 residues. The CDR3 DNA reads as TGCGCCAGCAGCCAAATGGGCCCTCTTCCTACCTACGAGCAGTACTTC. Translated, it gives CASSQMGPLPTYEQYF.

This sequence joins TRBV6-5 and TRBJ2-1; 8 nucleotides agree with TRBD2. Germline values: CDR1 MNHEY, CDR2 SVGAGI. After removal of 6 bases from V and 3 bases from J, the junction contained 1 base not matched to a gene. There are 13 residues in the CDR3. Here the CDR3 DNA reads TGTGCCAGCAGACTAGCGGACTACAATGAGCAGTTCTTC. Translating it yields CASRLADYNEQFF.

The chain has TRBV27 and TRBJ1-5; TRBD1 is a possible D gene (5 bases). CDR1 MNHEY and CDR2 SMNVEV come from the germline V gene (reference sequence). V lost 5 bases to trimming and J lost 6 bases, with 14 bases between them. CDR3 length: 14 residues. The CDR3: CASSPQGAGQPQHF. In DNA form, the CDR3 reads TGTGCCAGCAGTCCCCAGGGCGCAGGTCAGCCCCAGCATTTT.

This clone was counted only a few times. The CDR3 DNA reads as TGTGCCATCAGTGAGGAGATGACACTAGCGGGACCTGGGGCCAACGTCCTGACTTTC. This translates into CAISEEMTLAGPGANVLTF. The genes are TRBV10-3 and TRBJ2-6; TRBD2 matches at 10 bases. V shed 2 bases, J shed 2 bases, and the junction held 9 bases outside the gene matches. The germline gives CDR1 ENHRY, CDR2 SYGVKD. The CDR3 consists of 19 residues.

Within the sample, this clone is large. The chain couples TRBV9 to TRBJ2-2; unclear D gene. From germline, CDR1 is SGDLS and CDR2 YYNGEE. This CDR3 contains 12 residues. V shed 0 bases and J shed 8 bases, with 5 bases lying between them. The DNA for the CDR3 is TGTGCCAGCAGCGTAGTAGGTGGGGAGCTGTTTTTT. It yields the protein CASSVVGGELFF.

The chain combines TRBV6-5 with TRBJ2-1; the D call may be TRBD1 or TRBD2 (5 bases each). CDR3 length equals 13 residues. Trimming stripped 6 bases from V and 4 bases from J, with 10 bases between. From germline, CDR1 is MNHEY and CDR2 SVGAGI. The CDR3 coding sequence is TGTGCCAGCAGCCCTGGGGGTTACAATGAGCAGTTCTTC. Translating it yields CASSPGGYNEQFF.